These 26 T cell receptor beta chains share one sample of origin, sequenced in a study of siplizumab effects on memory and regulatory T cells. The table came from immunoSEQ multiplex PCR; TCRdb's copy has only in-frame clones and leaves some out. The sample gives 94,000 or so clones, 96% of which show up once; 0.025% to 0.035% is in the top ten. Material for sequencing was naive CD4+ T cells sorted from blood. The receptors derive from a human donor in good health.

This chain connects TRBV5-1 to TRBJ1-2; D remains ambiguous. The V end lost 0 bases, the J end lost 5 bases, and 14 bases lay between the germline ends. Germline V CDR1 and CDR2: SGHRS, YFSETQ. This CDR3 contains 15 residues. CDR3 in DNA: TGCGCCAGCAGCTTGGGGTCTAACCTTGGGTATGGCTACACCTTC. It codes for CASSLGSNLGYGYTF.

This clone was seen just once. This chain uses TRBV30 with TRBJ1-5; D uncertain. V shed 0 bases and J shed 5 bases, with 11 bases lying between them. CDR1 is GTSNPN and CDR2 is SVGIG in the germline V gene (reference sequence). CDR3 length equals 14 residues. DNA of the CDR3: TGTGCCTGGAGTGTACTACATTCCGATCAGCCCCAGCATTTT. This encodes CAWSVLHSDQPQHF.

The chain links TRBV11-1 to TRBJ1-1; 8 positions agree with TRBD1. From germline, CDR1 is SGHAT and CDR2 FQDESV (reference sequence). Unmatched junction bases numbered 6, after V lost 3 bases and J lost 0 bases. This CDR3 spans 16 amino acids. CDR3 nucleotides: TGTGCCAGCAGCTTCCCCCGGACAGGGCTGAACACTGAAGCTTTCTTT. Amino acids: CASSFPRTGLNTEAFF.

The V gene is TRBV19, the J gene TRBJ2-2; maybe TRBD1 (6 bases). V shed 6 bases and J shed 1 base, with 12 bases lying between them. This CDR3 has 15 amino acids. The germline gives CDR1 LNHDA, CDR2 SQIVND (reference sequence). This chain's CDR3 is CASSTDRMNTGELFF. For the CDR3, the DNA is TGTGCCAGTAGCACGGACAGAATGAACACCGGGGAGCTGTTTTTT.

V usage is TRBV10-3 and J usage is TRBJ1-5; tentatively, D is TRBD1 (5 bases). V lost 7 bases and J 7 bases, leaving 14 bases between the germline ends. The length of the CDR3 is 13 residues. In germline, CDR1 is ENHRY, CDR2 SYGVKD. The CDR3 DNA sequence: TGTGCCATCACCGACAGTCCAGGGCAGCCCCAGCATTTT. Its protein is CAITDSPGQPQHF.

V is TRBV28 and J is TRBJ2-5, with 9 bases that match TRBD2. CDR1 is MDHEN and CDR2 is SYDVKM in the germline V gene. This CDR3 spans 13 amino acids. The V gene end was trimmed by 7 bases and the J gene end by 4 bases; junction bases not matched to a gene: 4. The CDR3 DNA sequence: TGTGCCAGCACTGCGGGGGGGCGAGAGACCCAGTACTTC. Protein sequence: CASTAGGRETQYF.

This chain joins TRBV6-5 and TRBJ1-4; D perhaps matches TRBD1 (5 bases). The V gene's germline CDR1 is MNHEY and CDR2 SVGAGI. The CDR3 sequence is 12 residues long. The germline V and J ends were trimmed by 6 bases and 8 bases, with 10 bases remaining between them. This CDR3 reads CASRGVGEKLFF. In nucleotides, the CDR3 is TGTGCCAGCAGGGGGGTGGGGGAAAAACTGTTTTTT.

The rearrangement links TRBV18 to TRBJ1-1; D gene uncertain. Trimming removed 2 bases at V and 7 bases at J, with 11 bases between. The CDR3 is 13 amino acids. Germline V CDR1 and CDR2: KGHSH, LQKENI. The CDR3 is CASSPDASGEAFF. In nucleotides, the CDR3 is TGTGCCAGCTCACCAGACGCCTCAGGTGAAGCTTTCTTT.

The CDR3 nucleotides are TGTGCCAGCAGCAGAGGCCGGGACCACGAGCAGTACTTC. It specifies CASSRGRDHEQYF. The chain recombines TRBV7-2 with TRBJ2-7; D assignment may be TRBD1 or TRBD2 (5 bases each). Trimming took off 5 bases at V and 5 bases at J, with 13 bases between the two ends. The CDR3 is 13 residues long. Germline V gives CDR1 SGHTA, CDR2 FQGNSA.

The chain employs TRBV4-3 and TRBJ2-3; D perhaps matches TRBD1 (5 bases). CDR1 is LGHNA and CDR2 is YSLEER in the germline V gene. Trimming removed 1 base from V and 1 base from J, with 9 bases in between. CDR3 size: 15 residues. Here the CDR3 reads CASSQGGQGTDTQYF. The CDR3 coding sequence is TGCGCCAGCAGCCAAGGGGGCCAAGGCACAGATACGCAGTATTTT.

The chain's CDR3 is CASSYRGPNTGELFF. The CDR3 DNA is TGTGCCAGCAGTTACAGGGGGCCGAACACCGGGGAGCTGTTTTTT. This chain links TRBV6-5 with TRBJ2-2; 7 bases align to TRBD1. The CDR3 spans 15 residues. Germline V gives CDR1 MNHEY, CDR2 SVGAGI. Trimming at V came to 2 bases and at J to 0 bases, leaving 0 bases not matched to a gene.

This sequence joins TRBV28 and TRBJ1-2; perhaps TRBD1 as D (6 bases). The germline V gene encodes CDR1 MDHEN and CDR2 SYDVKM. Trimming took off 3 bases at V and 3 bases at J, with 14 bases between the two ends. This CDR3 has 15 amino acids. This CDR3 is CASSFPGGADYGYTF. CDR3 coding DNA: TGTGCCAGCAGTTTTCCCGGGGGCGCCGACTATGGCTACACCTTC.

V is TRBV5-6 and J is TRBJ2-7; tentative D call: TRBD2 (5 bases). Between the trimmed V and J ends, which lost 1 base and 4 bases, there was a span of 21 bases. The germline V gene has CDR1 SGHDT and CDR2 YYEEEE. This CDR3 comprises 17 residues. The chain's CDR3 is CASSLFNPGNVNYEQYF. The CDR3 DNA reads TGTGCCAGCAGCTTGTTCAACCCGGGGAACGTTAATTACGAGCAGTACTTC.

The V gene is TRBV5-4, the J gene TRBJ1-6; 8 bases match TRBD1. Germline values: CDR1 SGHNT, CDR2 YYREEE (reference sequence). V was clipped by 5 bases and J by 6 bases; unmatched bases: 4. This CDR3 has 14 residues. The CDR3 nucleotides read TGTGCCAGCAGAAAAACAGGGGGTAATTCACCCCTCCACTTT. Translation gives CASRKTGGNSPLHF.

The CDR3 spells CASSLAPPRTIEETQYF. CDR3 nucleotide sequence: TGTGCCAGCAGCTTAGCGCCCCCCCGGACAATCGAAGAGACCCAGTACTTC. The chain has TRBV7-9 and TRBJ2-5; possibly TRBD1 for D (5 bases). Germline CDR1 is SEHNR and CDR2 is FQNEAQ (reference sequence). The CDR3 has 17 amino acids. Trimming removed 0 bases from V and 3 bases from J, with 17 bases in between.

The genes are TRBV7-7 and TRBJ2-5; the match to TRBD1 covers 8 bases. The CDR3 length is 15 residues. The germline V gene has CDR1 SSHAT and CDR2 FNYEAQ (reference sequence). V was clipped by 0 bases and J by 4 bases; unmatched bases: 4. This chain's CDR3 is CASSLAGQGGETQYF. The CDR3 coding sequence is TGTGCCAGCAGCTTAGCCGGACAGGGAGGAGAGACCCAGTACTTC.

The rearrangement joins TRBV6-9 to TRBJ1-6; D remains unclear. The CDR3 sequence is 10 residues long. The V end lost 7 bases, the J end lost 10 bases, and 5 bases lay between the germline ends. In germline, CDR1 is MNHGY, CDR2 SVAAGI. The DNA for the CDR3 is TGTGCCAGCATGAAATCACCCCTCCACTTT. It specifies CASMKSPLHF.

The rearrangement uses TRBV6-5 and TRBJ2-7, with a possible D match to TRBD1 (5 bases). Per the germline V gene, CDR1 is MNHEY and CDR2 is SVGAGI. V was cut by 6 bases and J by 1 base, with 10 bases left in between. The CDR3 spans 13 residues. Here the CDR3 reads CASSRQISYEQYF. DNA for the CDR3: TGTGCCAGCAGCCGACAGATATCCTACGAGCAGTACTTC.

The chain recombines TRBV4-1 with TRBJ1-6; TRBD1 might be the D (5 bases). Germline V gives CDR1 MGHRA, CDR2 YSYEKL. The CDR3 contains 14 residues. V was trimmed by 8 bases and J by 9 bases, leaving 17 bases between them. For the CDR3, the DNA is TGCGCCAGCCGGGGCAGGGACTTAGCTTCACCCCTCCACTTT. Translated, it gives CASRGRDLASPLHF.

This chain connects TRBV6-5 to TRBJ2-1; the match to TRBD2 covers 8 bases. V gave up 6 bases and J gave up 2 bases; unmatched junction bases: 3. Germline V gene lookup returns CDR1 MNHEY and CDR2 SVGAGI. The CDR3 extends over 14 amino acids. CDR3 region: CASRPGLAYNEQFF. DNA of the CDR3: TGTGCCAGCAGACCGGGACTAGCCTACAATGAGCAGTTCTTC.

The rearrangement links TRBV18 to TRBJ1-4; no clear D. CDR1 and CDR2 (germline): KGHSH, LQKENI. V lost 0 bases, J lost 8 bases, and 10 bases lay in between. The CDR3 is 14 residues long. The CDR3 region has the DNA TGTGCCAGCTCACCACCGAGCTTGGGGGAAAAACTGTTTTTT. Its translation is CASSPPSLGEKLFF.

The chain employs TRBV28 and TRBJ1-1; D might be TRBD1 (6 bases). Per the germline V gene, CDR1 is MDHEN and CDR2 is SYDVKM. Between the trimmed V and J ends, which lost 3 bases and 3 bases, there was a span of 11 bases. The CDR3 runs to 14 residues. The CDR3 DNA follows: TGTGCCAGCAGTTTTAGCCAGGGGTACACTGAAGCTTTCTTT. This encodes CASSFSQGYTEAFF.

About this clone itself: The identical CDR3 is also encoded by other nucleotide sequences in the sample. The gene calls are TRBV7-3 and TRBJ2-7; D gene ambiguous. Per the germline V gene, CDR1 is SGHTA and CDR2 is FQGTGA. V was shortened by 2 bases and J by 1 base, with 6 bases between the two germline ends. The CDR3 consists of 13 residues. DNA of the CDR3: TGTGCCAGCAGCTTAGGGGTGTCCTACGAGCAGTACTTC. Translated: CASSLGVSYEQYF.

V usage is TRBV7-9 and J usage is TRBJ2-5; perhaps TRBD2 as D (6 bases). V dropped 3 bases and J dropped 5 bases, with 13 bases sitting between them. The germline CDR1 and CDR2 sequences are SEHNR and FQNEAQ (reference sequence). This CDR3 region has 14 residues. CDR3 nucleotide sequence: TGTGCCAGCAGCTTCGGAGGGACGGGCGAGACCCAGTACTTC. Amino acid sequence: CASSFGGTGETQYF. The variable domain in full, with the rest retrieved from reference TRBV7-9 and TRBJ2-5, is DTGVSQNPRHKITKRGQNVTFRCDPISEHNRLYWYRQTLGQGPEFLTYFQNEAQLEKSRLLSDRFSAERPKGSFSTLEIQRTEQGDSAMYLCASSFGGTGETQYFGPGTRLLVL.

The count of this clone is one. V gene TRBV18 combines with J gene TRBJ2-3; D may be TRBD1 (6 bases). CDR1 and CDR2 from the germline V gene are KGHSH and LQKENI. CDR3 size: 13 residues. V lost 5 bases and J lost 6, with 12 bases in between. This CDR3 is CASSRDTADTQYF. The CDR3 DNA follows: TGTGCCAGCTCAAGGGACACGGCGGATACGCAGTATTTT. The whole variable domain, filled in from reference TRBV18 and TRBJ2-3, reads NAGVMQNPRHLVRRRGQEARLRCSPMKGHSHVYWYRQLPEEGLKFMVYLQKENIIDESGMPKERFSAEFPKEGPSILRIQQVVRGDSAAYFCASSRDTADTQYFGPGTRLTVL.

V and J are TRBV18 and TRBJ1-1; D might be TRBD1 (6 bases). CDR1 KGHSH and CDR2 LQKENI come from the germline V gene. V dropped 2 bases and J dropped 5 bases, with 15 bases sitting between them. The CDR3 loop spans 15 amino acids. The CDR3 spells CASSPAGEVGTEAFF. CDR3 bases: TGTGCCAGCTCACCAGCAGGGGAAGTGGGGACTGAAGCTTTCTTT.